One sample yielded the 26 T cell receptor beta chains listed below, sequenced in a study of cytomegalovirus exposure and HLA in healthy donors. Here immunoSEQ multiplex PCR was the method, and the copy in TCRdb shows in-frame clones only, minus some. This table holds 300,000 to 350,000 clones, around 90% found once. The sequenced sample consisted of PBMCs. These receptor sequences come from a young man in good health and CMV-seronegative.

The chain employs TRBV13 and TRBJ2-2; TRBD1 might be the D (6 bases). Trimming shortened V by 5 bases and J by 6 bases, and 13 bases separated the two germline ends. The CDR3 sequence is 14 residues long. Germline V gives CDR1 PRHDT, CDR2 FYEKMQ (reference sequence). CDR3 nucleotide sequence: TGTGCCAGCAGCCCGTCATCAGGGGCCGGGGAGCTGTTTTTT. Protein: CASSPSSGAGELFF.

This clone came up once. CDR3 coding DNA: TGTGCCAGCAGCTTAGGGGCAGGGGTGAGCACTGAAGCTTTCTTT. It specifies CASSLGAGVSTEAFF. The V call is TRBV11-3, the J call TRBJ1-1, with D tentatively TRBD1 (6 bases). Trimming took off 1 base at V and 4 bases at J, with 13 bases between the two ends. The CDR3 has 15 residues. The germline V gene has CDR1 SGHNT and CDR2 YENEEA.

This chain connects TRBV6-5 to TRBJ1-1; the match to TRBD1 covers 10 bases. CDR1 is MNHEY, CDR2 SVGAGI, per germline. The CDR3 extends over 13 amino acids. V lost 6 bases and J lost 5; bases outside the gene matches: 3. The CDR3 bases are TGTGCCAGCAGCCAGGACAGGGGGACTGAAGCTTTCTTT. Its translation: CASSQDRGTEAFF.

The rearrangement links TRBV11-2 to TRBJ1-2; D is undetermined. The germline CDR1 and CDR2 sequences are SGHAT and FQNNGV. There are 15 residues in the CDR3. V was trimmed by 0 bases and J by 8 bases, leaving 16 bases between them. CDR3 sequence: CASSLDSGRRGGYTF. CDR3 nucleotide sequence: TGTGCCAGCAGCTTAGATTCTGGGCGGCGCGGGGGCTACACCTTC.

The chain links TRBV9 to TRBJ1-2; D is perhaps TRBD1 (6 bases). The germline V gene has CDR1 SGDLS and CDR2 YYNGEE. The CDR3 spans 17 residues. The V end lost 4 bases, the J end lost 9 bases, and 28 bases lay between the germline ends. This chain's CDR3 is CASSRNRGAPEELSYTF. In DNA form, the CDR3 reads TGTGCCAGCAGCCGAAACCGGGGGGCCCCGGAGGAGTTGAGCTACACCTTC.

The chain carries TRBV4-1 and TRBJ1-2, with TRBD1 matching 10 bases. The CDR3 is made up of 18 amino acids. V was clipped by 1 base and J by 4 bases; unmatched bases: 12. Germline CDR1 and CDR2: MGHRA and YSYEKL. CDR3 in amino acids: CASSQGGTGVYDVYGYTF. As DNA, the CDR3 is TGCGCCAGCAGCCAAGGAGGGACAGGGGTGTATGATGTCTATGGCTACACCTTC.

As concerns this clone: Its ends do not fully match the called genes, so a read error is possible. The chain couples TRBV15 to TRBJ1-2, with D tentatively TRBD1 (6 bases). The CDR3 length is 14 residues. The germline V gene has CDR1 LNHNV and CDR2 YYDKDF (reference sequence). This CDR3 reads CATSRVRDTYSYTF. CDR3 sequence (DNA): TGTGCCACCAGCAGAGTTCGGGACACCTATAGCTACACCTTC.

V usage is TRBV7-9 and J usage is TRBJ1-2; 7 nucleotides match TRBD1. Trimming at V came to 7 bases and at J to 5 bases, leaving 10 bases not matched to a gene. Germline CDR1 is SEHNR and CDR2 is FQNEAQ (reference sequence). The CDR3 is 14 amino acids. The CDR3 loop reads CASTSPGTAYGYTF. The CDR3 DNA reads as TGTGCCAGCACCTCCCCCGGGACAGCGTATGGCTACACCTTC.

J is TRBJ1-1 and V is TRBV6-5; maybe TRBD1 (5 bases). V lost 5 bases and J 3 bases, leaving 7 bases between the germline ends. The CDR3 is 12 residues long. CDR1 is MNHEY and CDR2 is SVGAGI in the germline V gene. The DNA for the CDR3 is TGTGCCAGCAGTACAGGCTACACTGAAGCTTTCTTT. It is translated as CASSTGYTEAFF.

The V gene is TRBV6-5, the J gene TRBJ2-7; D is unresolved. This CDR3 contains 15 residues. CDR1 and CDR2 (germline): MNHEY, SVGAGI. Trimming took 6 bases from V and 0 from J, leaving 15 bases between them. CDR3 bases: TGTGCCAGCAGAAGTAGATCCCTCTACTCCTACGAGCAGTACTTC. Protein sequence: CASRSRSLYSYEQYF.

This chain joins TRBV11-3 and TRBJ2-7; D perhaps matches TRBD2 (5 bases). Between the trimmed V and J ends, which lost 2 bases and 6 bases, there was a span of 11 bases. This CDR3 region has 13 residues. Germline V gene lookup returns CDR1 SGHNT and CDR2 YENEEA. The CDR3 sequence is CASSLPHGGEQYF. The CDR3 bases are TGTGCCAGCAGCTTACCACATGGAGGCGAGCAGTACTTC. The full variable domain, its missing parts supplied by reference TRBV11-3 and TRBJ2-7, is EAGVVQSPRYKIIEKKQPVAFWCNPISGHNTLYWYLQNLGQGPELLIRYENEEAVDDSQLPKDRFSAERLKGVDSTLKIQPAELGDSAVYLCASSLPHGGEQYFGPGTRLTVT.

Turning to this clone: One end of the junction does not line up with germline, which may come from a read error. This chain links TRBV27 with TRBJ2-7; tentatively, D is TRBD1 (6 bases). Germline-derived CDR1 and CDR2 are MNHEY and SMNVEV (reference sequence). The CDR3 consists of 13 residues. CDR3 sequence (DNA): TGTGCCAGCCGTTTTTTCCACAGGGACGAGCAGTACTTC. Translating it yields CASRFFHRDEQYF.

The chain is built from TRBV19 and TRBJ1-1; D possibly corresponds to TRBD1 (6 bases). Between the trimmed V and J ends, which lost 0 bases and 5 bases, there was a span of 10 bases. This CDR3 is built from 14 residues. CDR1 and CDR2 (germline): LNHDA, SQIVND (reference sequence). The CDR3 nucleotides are TGTGCCAGTAGTATAGAGGGGGCGCGGACTGAAGCTTTCTTT. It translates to CASSIEGARTEAFF.

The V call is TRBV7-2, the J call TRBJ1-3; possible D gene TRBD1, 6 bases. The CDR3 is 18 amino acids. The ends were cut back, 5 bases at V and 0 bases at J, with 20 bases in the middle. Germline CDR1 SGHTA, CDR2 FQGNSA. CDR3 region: CASSPHPGHAASGNTIYF. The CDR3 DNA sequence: TGTGCCAGCAGCCCACACCCGGGACACGCAGCCTCTGGAAACACCATATATTTT.

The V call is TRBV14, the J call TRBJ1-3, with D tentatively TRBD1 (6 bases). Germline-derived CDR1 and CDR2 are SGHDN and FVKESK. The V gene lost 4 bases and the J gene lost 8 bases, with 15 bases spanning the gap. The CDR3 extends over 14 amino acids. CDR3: CASSRKRGGDTIYF. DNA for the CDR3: TGTGCCAGCAGCCGAAAGAGGGGGGGAGACACCATATATTTT.

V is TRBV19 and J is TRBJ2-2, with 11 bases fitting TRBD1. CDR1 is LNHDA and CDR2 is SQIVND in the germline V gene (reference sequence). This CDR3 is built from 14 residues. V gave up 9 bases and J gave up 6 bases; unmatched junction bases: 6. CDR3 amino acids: CASSGQGVSGELFF. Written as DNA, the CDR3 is TGTGCCAGCTCGGGACAGGGGGTCTCCGGGGAGCTGTTTTTT.

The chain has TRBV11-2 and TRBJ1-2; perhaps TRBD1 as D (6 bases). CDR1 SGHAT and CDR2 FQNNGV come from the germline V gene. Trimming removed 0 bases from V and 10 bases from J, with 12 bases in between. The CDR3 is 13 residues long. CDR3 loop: CASSLEQGSAYTF. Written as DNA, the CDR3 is TGTGCCAGCAGCTTAGAACAGGGTTCTGCCTACACCTTC.

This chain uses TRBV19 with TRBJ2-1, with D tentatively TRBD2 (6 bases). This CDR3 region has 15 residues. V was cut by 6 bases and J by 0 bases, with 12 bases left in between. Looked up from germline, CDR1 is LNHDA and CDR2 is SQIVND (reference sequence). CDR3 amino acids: CASSRGDFSYNEQFF. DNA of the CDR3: TGTGCCAGTAGCCGCGGGGACTTCTCCTACAATGAGCAGTTCTTC. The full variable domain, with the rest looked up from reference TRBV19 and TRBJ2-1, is DGGITQSPKYLFRKEGQNVTLSCEQNLNHDAMYWYRQDPGQGLRLIYYSQIVNDFQKGDIAEGYSVSREKKESFPLTVTSAQKNPTAFYLCASSRGDFSYNEQFFGPGTRLTVL.

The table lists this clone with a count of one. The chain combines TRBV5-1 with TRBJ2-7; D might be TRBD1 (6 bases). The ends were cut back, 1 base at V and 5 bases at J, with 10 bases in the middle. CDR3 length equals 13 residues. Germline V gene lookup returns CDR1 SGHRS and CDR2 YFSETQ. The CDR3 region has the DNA TGCGCCAGCAGCTTGCAGGGGCCAAACGAGCAGTACTTC. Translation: CASSLQGPNEQYF. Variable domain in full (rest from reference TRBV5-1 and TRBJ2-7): KAGVTQTPRYLIKTRGQQVTLSCSPISGHRSVSWYQQTPGQGLQFLFEYFSETQRNKGNFPGRFSGRQFSNSRSEMNVSTLELGDSALYLCASSLQGPNEQYFGPGTRLTVT.

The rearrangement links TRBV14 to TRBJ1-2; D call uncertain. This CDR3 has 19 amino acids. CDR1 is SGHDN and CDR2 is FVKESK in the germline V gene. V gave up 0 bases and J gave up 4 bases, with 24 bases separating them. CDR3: CASSQDLPVEGENAYGYTF. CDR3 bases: TGTGCCAGCAGCCAAGATCTTCCGGTGGAGGGAGAGAATGCCTATGGCTACACCTTC.

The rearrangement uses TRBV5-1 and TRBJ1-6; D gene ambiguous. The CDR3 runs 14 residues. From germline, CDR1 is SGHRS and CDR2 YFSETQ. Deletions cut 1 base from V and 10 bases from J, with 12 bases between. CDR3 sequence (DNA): TGCGCCAGCAGCTTGCTCGGGGTCAGCTCACCCCTCCACTTT. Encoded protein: CASSLLGVSSPLHF.

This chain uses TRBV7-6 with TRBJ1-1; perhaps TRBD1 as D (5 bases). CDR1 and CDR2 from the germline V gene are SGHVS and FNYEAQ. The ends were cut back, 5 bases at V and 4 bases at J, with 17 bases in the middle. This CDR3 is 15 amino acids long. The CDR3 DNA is TGTGCCAGCAGCGCCCAAGGGGTAACATCCACTGAAGCTTTCTTT. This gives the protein CASSAQGVTSTEAFF.

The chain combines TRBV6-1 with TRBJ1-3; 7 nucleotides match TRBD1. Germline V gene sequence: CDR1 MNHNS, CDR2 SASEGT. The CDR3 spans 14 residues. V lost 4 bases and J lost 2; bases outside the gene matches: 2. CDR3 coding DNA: TGTGCCAGCAGTGCACAGGGGACTGGAAACACCATATATTTT. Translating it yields CASSAQGTGNTIYF.

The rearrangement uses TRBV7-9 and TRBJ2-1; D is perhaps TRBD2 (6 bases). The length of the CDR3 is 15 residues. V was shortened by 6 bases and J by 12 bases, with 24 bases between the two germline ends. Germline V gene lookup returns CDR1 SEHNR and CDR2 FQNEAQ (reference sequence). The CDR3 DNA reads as TGTGCCAGCAGTTCTACTGGAGGGTCCAACCGTAGGCAGTTCTTC. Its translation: CASSSTGGSNRRQFF.

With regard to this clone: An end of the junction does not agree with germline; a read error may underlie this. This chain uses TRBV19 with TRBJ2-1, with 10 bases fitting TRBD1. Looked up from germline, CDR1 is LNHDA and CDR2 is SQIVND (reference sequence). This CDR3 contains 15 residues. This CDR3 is CASSLDRGPYNEQFF. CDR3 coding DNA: TGTGCCAGTAGTTTAGACAGGGGGCCCTACAATGAGCAGTTCTTC.

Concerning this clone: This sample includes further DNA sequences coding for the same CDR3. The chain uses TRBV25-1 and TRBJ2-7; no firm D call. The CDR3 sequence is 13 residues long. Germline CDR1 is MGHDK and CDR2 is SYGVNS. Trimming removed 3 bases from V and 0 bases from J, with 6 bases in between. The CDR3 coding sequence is TGTGCCAGCAGTGATGTAGCCTCCTACGAGCAGTACTTC. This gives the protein CASSDVASYEQYF.